This T cell receptor (beta chain) was recorded in a study of PD-L1 blockade in urothelial cancer. Study details: Prior chemotherapy regimens per patient numbered 0 to 3. Across blood samples, T cells had a median count of around 140,000.

Trimming removed 6 bases at V and 0 bases at J, with 12 bases between. This CDR3 has 16 residues. Per the germline V gene, CDR1 is LGHNA and CDR2 is YNFKEQ. This clone was counted a single time. Method: immunoSEQ multiplex PCR; TCRdb's copy keeps in-frame clones and lacks some. The top ten hold over 13% of the sample, which has over 75,000 clones, about 83% seen once. Time point specified: pretreatment peripheral blood. Enrolled patients showed locally advanced or metastatic urothelial carcinoma. Patient sample counts ranged from 1 to 8, pretreatment and on-treatment. Sample: PBMCs, taken around atezolizumab (anti-PD-L1) treatment. This receptor was taken from a man in his 60s with urothelial cancer. This sequence joins TRBV4-2 and TRBJ2-6; D gene ambiguous. CDR3 sequence (DNA): TGTGCCAGCAGTCTTGGCGACACCTCTGGGGCCAACGTCCTGACTTTC. Translated: CASSLGDTSGANVLTF.